This T cell receptor (beta chain) was sequenced during a study of T-cell reconstitution after alpha-beta-depleted transplantation in children. Using unique molecular identifiers, the investigators prepared the TCRbeta library. TCRdb processed the PCR reads anew with MiXCR; each CDR3 protein has one entry. The profile shows a few hundred thousand distinct CDR3 sequences, 7.5% to 10% of them singletons. The ends were cut back, 3 bases at V and 2 bases at J, with 10 bases in the middle. Germline assignment: CDR1 SGHRS and CDR2 YFSETQ. The length of the CDR3 is 14 residues. This clonotype was seen at least ten times.

The source was PBMCs from the stem cell graft donor, collected from the stem cell graft. This TCR derives from a human donor who donated a stem cell graft to a child with SCID. The rearrangement joins TRBV5-1 to TRBJ2-3, with a possible D match to TRBD2 (5 bases). The CDR3 spells CASSYGNPTDTQYF. The CDR3 DNA follows: TGCGCCAGCAGCTACGGGAATCCCACAGATACGCAGTATTTT.